These 20 T cell receptor beta chains originate from one sample sequenced in a study of regulatory T cells in long-lasting Graves disease. Time point: persistent/refractory GD, antithyroid drugs over 5 years with positive TRAb. The TCR library was made from RNA extracted from PBMCs. Libraries of TCR beta came from iRepertoire HTBI primers plus Arm-PCR of CDR3 regions. A single record per CDR3 protein comes from TCRdb applying MiXCR to the multiplex PCR reads. The sample lists roughly 450,000 distinct CDR3 sequences, approximately 22% seen once, with roughly 13% in the top ten. This specimen consisted of peripheral blood mononuclear cells (PBMCs), obtained when the disease was refractory, from a patient treated with antithyroid drugs. The origin of the receptors is a female donor with Graves disease.

The V gene is TRBV29-1, the J gene TRBJ2-1; D not certain. Germline loops: CDR1 SQVTM, CDR2 ANQGSEA. V was trimmed by 4 bases and J by 6 bases, leaving 16 bases between them. The CDR3 covers 14 residues. The chain's CDR3 is CSVGWREPINEQFF. CDR3 in DNA: TGCAGCGTTGGGTGGCGAGAACCTATCAATGAGCAGTTCTTC.

This rearrangement joins TRBV6-2 or TRBV6-3 to TRBJ2-5; 7 nucleotides line up with TRBD2. V was pared by 5 bases and J by 2 bases, with 8 bases of the junction left unmatched. Germline CDR1 is MNHEY and CDR2 is SVGEGT. This CDR3 has 15 residues. CDR3 sequence (DNA): TGTGCCAGCAGTAAATACCCGGGACTACAAGAGACCCAGTACTTC. Its translation is CASSKYPGLQETQYF.

This chain uses TRBV20-1 with TRBJ1-3; D ambiguous. The CDR3 length is 13 residues. CDR1 DFQATT and CDR2 SNEGSKA come from the germline V gene (reference sequence). Trimming stripped 6 bases from V and 0 bases from J, with 9 bases between. DNA of the CDR3: TGCAGTGCCCAGAGAGACTCTGGAAACACCATATATTTT. Protein: CSAQRDSGNTIYF.

This clonotype was picked up a small number of times. The chain links TRBV6-1 to TRBJ2-2; D perhaps matches TRBD1 (5 bases). Trimming took 4 bases from V and 1 from J, leaving 16 bases between them. Germline CDR1 MNHNS, CDR2 SASEGT. The CDR3 has 17 amino acids. CDR3 residues: CASSGWARTRNTGELFF. CDR3 nucleotides: TGTGCCAGCAGTGGTTGGGCCAGGACAAGGAACACCGGGGAGCTGTTTTTT.

The V and J genes are TRBV7-9 and TRBJ2-1; D is possibly TRBD1 (6 bases). The germline V and J ends were trimmed by 5 bases and 14 bases, with 7 bases remaining between them. The germline CDR1 and CDR2 sequences are SEHNR and FQNEAQ (reference sequence). The CDR3 consists of 9 residues. CDR3 residues: CASSQGKFF. CDR3 sequence (DNA): TGTGCCAGCAGCCAGGGGAAGTTCTTC.

Worth noting for this clonotype: This may be a read error: a much more frequent sequence differs by one nucleotide. The V call is TRBV7-3, the J call TRBJ2-5, with D possibly called TRBD1 or TRBD2 (6 bases each). Germline values: CDR1 SGHTA, CDR2 FQGTGA. The CDR3 is 15 amino acids. The CDR3 coding sequence is TGTACCAGCAGCTTAAGTGGGGGGCACGGAGAGACCCAGTACTTC. Translation: CTSSLSGGHGETQYF.

The chain links TRBV3-1 to TRBJ2-4; 7 bases fit TRBD1. Trimming took 9 bases from V and 6 from J; bases not matched to a gene: 8. Per germline, CDR1 LGHDT and CDR2 YNNKEL (reference sequence). CDR3 length: 13 amino acids. The CDR3 DNA sequence: TGTGCCAGTACTCCGGGACAGACAAACATTCAGTACTTC. It is translated as CASTPGQTNIQYF.

This clonotype was counted a few times. V is TRBV19 and J is TRBJ1-5, with 7 bases fitting TRBD1. From germline, CDR1 is LNHDA and CDR2 SQIVND (reference sequence). This CDR3 is built from 16 residues. Trimming cost V 5 bases and J 0 bases; bases outside gene matches: 7. The CDR3 bases are TGTGCCAGTAGTGGCGGCGGGACAGATAGCAATCAGCCCCAGCATTTT. It codes for CASSGGGTDSNQPQHF.

This clonotype was observed a few times. The chain is built from TRBV27 and TRBJ2-7; perhaps TRBD2 as D (6 bases). V was cut by 5 bases and J by 3 bases, with 17 bases left in between. Germline lookup yields CDR1 MNHEY and CDR2 SMNVEV (reference sequence). CDR3 length equals 15 residues. CDR3 sequence (DNA): TGTGCCAGCAGTAGAAGCGGAGGGACGCTCTACGAGCAGTACTTC. Translating it yields CASSRSGGTLYEQYF.

This clonotype occurred many times. The chain is built from TRBV10-3 and TRBJ1-1; TRBD1 matches at 8 bases. J gave up 5 bases and V 0 bases, and 5 bases lay outside the gene matches. The CDR3 is 15 residues long. In germline, CDR1 is ENHRY, CDR2 SYGVKD. The CDR3 nucleotides read TGTGCCATCAGTGAGTCCGACAGGGGAAATACTGAAGCTTTCTTT. As protein: CAISESDRGNTEAFF.

The chain has TRBV19 and TRBJ2-7; 7 bases map to TRBD1. Unmatched junction bases numbered 13, after V lost 5 bases and J lost 3 bases. The CDR3 has 16 residues. Germline V gene sequence: CDR1 LNHDA, CDR2 SQIVND (reference sequence). CDR3 region: CASSYRFAGGVYEQYF. For the CDR3, the DNA is TGTGCCAGTAGTTATCGGTTTGCAGGGGGAGTCTACGAGCAGTACTTC.

This clonotype was observed a handful of times. The chain is built from TRBV4-3 and TRBJ2-5, with D unresolved. Deletions cut 10 bases from V and 5 bases from J, with 26 bases between. Per germline, CDR1 LGHNA and CDR2 YSLEER. This CDR3 region has 16 residues. CDR3 nucleotides: TGCGCCACCCGATCAATAGGGCCATGTTGTTGCGAGACCCAGTACTTC. Its translation: CATRSIGPCCCETQYF.

For the CDR3, the DNA is TGCAGTGCTAACTCACTAGCGGGAGTAGGAGAGACCCAGTACTTC. This codes for CSANSLAGVGETQYF. V and J are TRBV20-1 and TRBJ2-5; TRBD2 agrees at 11 bases. From germline, CDR1 is DFQATT and CDR2 SNEGSKA (reference sequence). Trimming removed 4 bases from V and 4 bases from J; junction bases left unmatched: 8. The CDR3 is 15 residues long.

V gene TRBV19 combines with J gene TRBJ1-2; TRBD1 aligns across 10 bases. The trim removed 6 bases at V and 5 bases at J, leaving 6 bases unmatched. CDR3 length: 14 residues. Germline-derived CDR1 and CDR2 are LNHDA and SQIVND (reference sequence). CDR3 residues: CASRTPGQGYGYTF. The CDR3 region has the DNA TGTGCCAGTAGGACGCCGGGACAGGGGTATGGCTACACCTTC.

In its sample, this clonotype was seen a few times. V and J are TRBV30 and TRBJ1-1; unclear D gene. Trimming left V 1 base short and J 4 bases short, with 7 bases between. This CDR3 region has 12 residues. The germline gives CDR1 GTSNPN, CDR2 SVGIG (reference sequence). CDR3 nucleotide sequence: TGTGCCTGGAGTGCCTGGGGCACTGAAGCTTTCTTT. Residues: CAWSAWGTEAFF.

This clonotype was detected ten times or more. The rearrangement links TRBV27 to TRBJ2-2; 10 bases match TRBD1. Germline V CDR1 and CDR2: MNHEY, SMNVEV (reference sequence). The CDR3 spans 17 residues. V dropped 4 bases and J dropped 2; count of bases not matched to a gene: 7. CDR3 protein: CASSSDRDRGNTGELFF. The CDR3 region has the DNA TGTGCCAGCAGTTCCGACCGGGACAGGGGTAACACCGGGGAGCTGTTTTTT.

The V call is TRBV28, the J call TRBJ2-1; maybe TRBD1 (5 bases). Germline CDR1 is MDHEN and CDR2 is SYDVKM. This CDR3 contains 15 residues. V lost 4 bases and J 0 bases, leaving 10 bases between the germline ends. CDR3: CASSWTQSSYNEQFF. The CDR3 DNA reads as TGTGCCAGCAGTTGGACACAGAGCTCCTACAATGAGCAGTTCTTC. The full variable domain, with the rest looked up from reference TRBV28 and TRBJ2-1, is DVKVTQSSRYLVKRTGEKVFLECVQDMDHENMFWYRQDPGLGLRLIYFSYDVKMKEKGDIPEGYSVSREKKERFSLILESASTNQTSMYLCASSWTQSSYNEQFFGPGTRLTVL.

The chain combines TRBV20-1 with TRBJ1-5; no reliable D call. Per germline, CDR1 DFQATT and CDR2 SNEGSKA (reference sequence). The CDR3 consists of 12 residues. Trimming stripped 3 bases from V and 2 bases from J, with 5 bases between. Written as DNA, the CDR3 is TGCAGTGCTAGGACTGGCAATCAGCCCCAGCATTTT. Its translation is CSARTGNQPQHF.

This clonotype has only a few counts. The rearrangement links TRBV6-1 to TRBJ1-6; 7 bases map to TRBD1. CDR1 MNHNS and CDR2 SASEGT come from the germline V gene. J gave up 11 bases and V 6 bases, and 25 bases lay outside the gene matches. This CDR3 spans 19 amino acids. This chain's CDR3 is CASSYSTGEEVLLPTPLHF. The CDR3 DNA is TGTGCCAGCAGCTATTCTACAGGGGAGGAGGTCCTTTTACCTACACCCCTCCACTTT.

Many counts were recorded for this clonotype. V usage is TRBV7-9 and J usage is TRBJ1-6, with D possibly matching TRBD1 (6 bases). The CDR3 runs to 15 residues. Germline V gene data show CDR1 as SEHNR and CDR2 as FQNEAQ (reference sequence). V was shortened by 1 base and J by 6 bases, with 10 bases between the two germline ends. The CDR3 bases are TGTGCCAGCAGCTTAGTAGGGGGGGTTAATTCACCCCTCCACTTT. This encodes CASSLVGGVNSPLHF.